Presented here are 21 T cell receptor beta chains from one specimen sequenced in a study of T cells after yellow fever vaccination. TCRdb ran MiXCR on the 5' RACE reads and lists one entry per CDR3 protein. The table lists about 350,000 distinct CDR3 sequences, about 4% of them singletons. The specimen was PBMCs, collected 5 days after the yellow fever booster vaccination. These receptors all stem from a man in his late teens or twenties who received the YFV17D yellow fever vaccine.

This clonotype was counted a few times. This chain joins TRBV2 and TRBJ1-5; D uncertain. The CDR3 totals 13 residues. The V end was cut by 4 bases, the J end by 3 bases, with 7 bases between. Germline V gives CDR1 SNHLY, CDR2 FYNNEI. The chain's CDR3 is CASSVGYNQPQHF. The DNA for the CDR3 is TGTGCCAGCAGTGTGGGGTACAATCAGCCCCAGCATTTT.

J is TRBJ2-7 and V is TRBV7-8; TRBD1 matches at 7 bases. The J segment lost 5 bases and the V segment lost 5 bases, leaving 6 bases of the junction unmatched. The V gene's germline CDR1 is SGHVS and CDR2 FQNEAQ. This CDR3 is 13 amino acids long. CDR3 amino acids: CASSLGQADEQYV. CDR3 DNA sequence: TGTGCCAGCAGCCTAGGACAGGCAGACGAGCAGTACGTC.

This clonotype has just one count. The gene calls are TRBV6-5 and TRBJ1-5; D might be TRBD1 (6 bases). V was trimmed by 5 bases and J by 10 bases, leaving 18 bases between them. The CDR3 is 14 amino acids. Germline CDR1 and CDR2: MNHEY and SVGAGI. CDR3 sequence reads: CASSIRDGGKPQHF. CDR3 nucleotides: TGTGCCAGCAGTATCCGGGACGGGGGCAAACCCCAGCATTTT.

This clonotype was counted at least ten times. The chain combines TRBV10-3 with TRBJ2-7, with a tentative D call TRBD1 (6 bases). Between the trimmed V and J ends, which lost 5 bases and 3 bases, there was a span of 8 bases. Germline assignment: CDR1 ENHRY and CDR2 SYGVKD. This CDR3 is built from 12 residues. CDR3 in amino acids: CAISPTGYEQYV. CDR3 DNA sequence: TGTGCCATCAGTCCGACAGGCTACGAGCAGTACGTC.

This clonotype was counted only a few times. The V and J genes are TRBV6-4 and TRBJ2-7; D remains ambiguous. Between the trimmed V and J ends, which lost 6 bases and 4 bases, there was a span of 4 bases. This CDR3 comprises 10 residues. Germline CDR1 MRHNA, CDR2 SNTAGT. The chain's CDR3 is CASRFYEQYV. CDR3 bases: TGTGCCAGCAGGTTTTACGAGCAGTACGTC.

The chain recombines TRBV5-5 with TRBJ2-1, with D unresolved. CDR3 size: 15 residues. The ends were cut back, 1 base at V and 2 bases at J, with 10 bases in the middle. Germline CDR1 is SGHKS and CDR2 is YYEKEE (reference sequence). CDR3 amino acids: CASSLTWVTYNEQFF. As DNA, the CDR3 is TGTGCCAGCAGCTTGACCTGGGTCACCTACAATGAGCAGTTCTTC.

This clonotype was detected only a few times. The V gene is TRBV7-6, the J gene TRBJ2-1; 7 nucleotides line up with TRBD2. The trim removed 0 bases at V and 0 bases at J, leaving 5 bases unmatched. Germline V lookup: CDR1 SGHVS, CDR2 FNYEAQ. The CDR3 loop spans 17 amino acids. The DNA of the CDR3 is TGTGCCAGCAGCTTAGCGAAACGCGGGAGCTCCTACAATGAGCAGTTCTTC. Residues: CASSLAKRGSSYNEQFF.

This clonotype was seen ten or more times. The V gene is TRBV6-6, the J gene TRBJ2-7, with D tentatively TRBD1 (6 bases). Trimming took 2 bases from V and 0 from J, leaving 11 bases between them. Germline V CDR1 and CDR2: MNHNY, SVGAGI (reference sequence). This CDR3 region has 15 residues. Here the CDR3 DNA reads TGTGCCAGCAGTTACCTACAGGGACCCTCCTACGAGCAGTACGTC. This encodes CASSYLQGPSYEQYV.

This clonotype showed up many times. This rearrangement joins TRBV5-1 to TRBJ1-1; weak D call: TRBD1 (5 bases). CDR3 length: 12 amino acids. V lost 8 bases and J lost 4, with 12 bases in between. Germline lookup yields CDR1 SGHRS and CDR2 YFSETQ. CDR3 coding DNA: TGCGCCAGTTTTTTGGGGGTCACTGAAGCTTTCTTT. Its translation: CASFLGVTEAFF.

The sample holds a few counts of this clonotype. The chain links TRBV6-5 to TRBJ2-7, with D possibly matching TRBD2 (5 bases). This CDR3 is 12 amino acids long. Between the trimmed V and J ends, which lost 4 bases and 5 bases, there was a span of 9 bases. The germline V gene has CDR1 MNHEY and CDR2 SVGAGI. CDR3 amino acids: CASSWAGDEQYF. The CDR3 DNA sequence: TGTGCCAGCAGTTGGGCGGGTGACGAGCAGTACTTC.

This clonotype showed up just a few times. The CDR3 DNA follows: TGTGCCAGCAGCTCCCAGGGGAGTGAGGGCTACACCTTC. Its protein is CASSSQGSEGYTF. The V gene is TRBV7-2, the J gene TRBJ1-2; TRBD1 might be the D (6 bases). Germline V gene data show CDR1 as SGHTA and CDR2 as FQGNSA. The V end was cut by 4 bases, the J end by 8 bases, with 14 bases between. The CDR3 loop spans 13 amino acids.

This clonotype was counted at least ten times. V usage is TRBV5-1 and J usage is TRBJ2-7, with D possibly TRBD1 on 6 matching bases. The V and J ends lost 3 bases and 4 bases respectively, with 11 bases between them. The CDR3 contains 13 residues. CDR1 and CDR2 (germline): SGHRS, YFSETQ. CDR3 DNA sequence: TGCGCCAGCAGCTCGCCAGGGGTTTACGAGCAGTACTTC. Its translation is CASSSPGVYEQYF. Filled out from reference TRBV5-1 and TRBJ2-7, the complete variable domain reads KAGVTQTPRYLIKTRGQQVTLSCSPISGHRSVSWYQQTPGQGLQFLFEYFSETQRNKGNFPGRFSGRQFSNSRSEMNVSTLELGDSALYLCASSSPGVYEQYFGPGTRLTVT.

This clonotype was found a few times. The chain is built from TRBV18 and TRBJ1-1; tentative D call: TRBD1 (6 bases). CDR1 KGHSH and CDR2 LQKENI come from the germline V gene. The germline V and J ends were trimmed by 3 bases and 0 bases, with 17 bases remaining between them. The CDR3 is made up of 17 amino acids. The CDR3 bases are TGTGCCAGCTCACCGCGCTTTACAGGGATTATGAACACTGAAGCTTTCTTT. This translates into CASSPRFTGIMNTEAFF.

The chain is built from TRBV5-1 and TRBJ2-6, with no clear D. The CDR3 loop spans 16 amino acids. Germline CDR1 SGHRS, CDR2 YFSETQ. Trimming left V 8 bases short and J 0 bases short, with 15 bases between. The CDR3 region is CASTEGRLSGANVLTF. The CDR3, as DNA: TGCGCCAGTACCGAAGGCAGGCTCTCTGGGGCCAACGTCCTGACTTTC.

This clonotype was detected a few times. The genes are TRBV5-1 and TRBJ1-2, with 8 positions matching TRBD1. CDR3 size: 12 residues. Germline V gene lookup returns CDR1 SGHRS and CDR2 YFSETQ. With 4 bases clipped from V and 9 bases from J, the junction kept 5 bases outside the gene matches. CDR3 DNA sequence: TGCGCCAGCAGCCAAGGACAGGGAAGCTACACCTTC. Amino acid sequence: CASSQGQGSYTF.

This clonotype was counted at least ten times. V gene TRBV12-3 or TRBV12-4 combines with J gene TRBJ1-4, with 8 bases fitting TRBD1. V shed 5 bases and J 5 bases; nucleotides not matched to a gene: 10. This CDR3 is 16 amino acids long. Here the CDR3 reads CASSPLGDRRNEKLFF. The CDR3 nucleotides are TGTGCCAGCAGTCCCTTAGGGGACAGGAGGAATGAAAAACTGTTTTTT.

The rearrangement links TRBV7-9 to TRBJ1-2; unclear D gene. The CDR3 covers 14 residues. V was trimmed by 5 bases and J by 8 bases, leaving 18 bases between them. The germline V gene encodes CDR1 SEHNR and CDR2 FQNEAQ (reference sequence). CDR3 amino acids: CASSQTMFGRGYTF. The DNA for the CDR3 is TGTGCCAGCAGCCAAACAATGTTTGGGCGAGGCTACACCTTC.

Turning to this clonotype: A read error may account for a junction end that differs from germline. V is TRBV5-1 and J is TRBJ2-7, with D possibly being TRBD1 or TRBD2 (5 bases each). CDR1 is SGHRS, CDR2 YFSETQ, per germline. The CDR3 runs to 16 residues. The CDR3 is CASCLAIGTGFFEQYF. CDR3 in DNA: TGCGCCAGCTGCTTGGCAATTGGGACGGGGTTCTTCGAGCAGTACTTC.

This clonotype was seen a handful of times. V gene TRBV7-9 combines with J gene TRBJ1-2; tentatively, D is TRBD1 (5 bases). Trimming removed 4 bases from V and 4 bases from J, with 19 bases in between. There are 16 residues in the CDR3. CDR1 SEHNR and CDR2 FQNEAQ come from the germline V gene (reference sequence). CDR3 loop: CASSSGGTPSFYGYTF. As DNA, the CDR3 is TGTGCCAGCAGCTCTGGCGGGACGCCGTCGTTCTATGGCTACACCTTC. The entire variable domain, with the rest obtained from reference TRBV7-9 and TRBJ1-2, is as follows: DTGVSQNPRHKITKRGQNVTFRCDPISEHNRLYWYRQTLGQGPEFLTYFQNEAQLEKSRLLSDRFSAERPKGSFSTLEIQRTEQGDSAMYLCASSSGGTPSFYGYTFGSGTRLTVV.

The chain carries TRBV9 and TRBJ2-5; TRBD2 matches at 7 bases. Trimming removed 4 bases from V and 4 bases from J; junction bases left unmatched: 7. The CDR3 covers 14 residues. Germline CDR1 SGDLS, CDR2 YYNGEE. CDR3: CASSSTSLSETQYF. CDR3 nucleotides: TGTGCCAGCAGCTCGACTAGCCTTTCAGAGACCCAGTACTTC.

This clonotype has just a few counts. V is TRBV5-1 and J is TRBJ1-1, with D tentatively TRBD1 (5 bases). Germline loops: CDR1 SGHRS, CDR2 YFSETQ. The CDR3 is 14 residues long. Between the trimmed V and J ends, which lost 7 bases and 4 bases, there was a span of 17 bases. The CDR3, as DNA: TGCGCCAGCGGGGCGGACATTGGGGGCACTGAAGCTTTCTTT. This sequence encodes CASGADIGGTEAFF. The whole variable domain, filled in from reference TRBV5-1 and TRBJ1-1, reads KAGVTQTPRYLIKTRGQQVTLSCSPISGHRSVSWYQQTPGQGLQFLFEYFSETQRNKGNFPGRFSGRQFSNSRSEMNVSTLELGDSALYLCASGADIGGTEAFFGQGTRLTVV.